These T cell receptor beta chains were read from a single sample in a study of vaccination and CD4 T cells after COVID-19. The antigens of these receptors remain unknown. Each CDR3 protein is one row after TCRdb ran MiXCR on the PCR reads. This sample carries several thousand distinct CDR3 sequences, about 31% of them seen once, and the ten largest clones take just under 30%. Sequenced input: cultured CD4+ T cells from blood. These receptors were taken from a human donor with COVID-19. The CDR3 runs from the conserved cysteine through the conserved F or W. The D gene is left open where the match is weak. Size tells how often a clone was seen (once, few, many) or the class of an expanded clone, and some rows leave it out.

clone size	D gene	V gene	J gene	CDR3 protein	CDR3 DNA
few	.	TRBV6-2/TRBV6-3	TRBJ2-5	CASSSVTRVQETQYF	TGTGCCAGCAGTTCCGTCACGAGGGTCCAAGAGACCCAGTACTTC
once	TRBD2	TRBV3-1	TRBJ2-3	CASSLGLAGSTDTQYF	TGTGCCAGCAGCCTAGGACTAGCGGGGAGCACAGATACGCAGTATTTT
.	TRBD1	TRBV15	TRBJ1-2	CATSSGGGQSPYGYTF	TGTGCCACCAGCAGTGGGGGGGGACAGAGCCCCTATGGCTACACCTTC
.	.	TRBV30	TRBJ2-3	CAWSTRGGDTQYF	TGTGCCTGGAGTACTAGGGGGGGCGATACGCAGTATTTT
.	.	TRBV11-3	TRBJ2-3	CASSLDAGLSDTQYF	TGTGCCAGCAGCTTAGATGCAGGGCTTTCGGATACGCAGTATTTT
once	.	TRBV11-3	TRBJ2-2	CASSLVTGFGELFF	TGTGCCAGCAGCTTAGTGACGGGCTTCGGGGAGCTGTTTTTT
.	TRBD1	TRBV20-1	TRBJ2-2	CSSYSGGADTGELFF	TGCAGTTCTTACTCAGGGGGCGCGGACACCGGGGAGCTGTTTTTT
few	.	TRBV10-3	TRBJ2-2	CAIRSIGGELFF	TGTGCCATCAGGTCGATTGGCGGGGAGCTGTTTTTT
.	.	TRBV20-1	TRBJ1-5	CSARVAVDRNQPQHF	TGCAGTGCTAGGGTAGCAGTGGATCGCAATCAGCCCCAGCATTTT
.	.	TRBV7-8	TRBJ2-1	CASSSTGPPFYEQFF	TGTGCCAGCAGCTCGACGGGCCCCCCTTTCTATGAGCAGTTCTTC
.	.	TRBV10-3	TRBJ2-1	CAISPGGNSYNEQFF	TGTGCCATCAGCCCTGGGGGGAACTCCTACAATGAGCAGTTCTTC
.	.	TRBV11-2	TRBJ1-1	CASSLLVTEAFF	TGTGCCAGCAGCTTATTAGTGACTGAAGCTTTCTTT
few	TRBD2	TRBV11-2	TRBJ2-7	CASSSRLASPYEQYF	TGTGCCAGCAGCTCACGACTAGCGTCCCCCTACGAGCAGTACTTC
.	TRBD2	TRBV7-9	TRBJ2-4	CASSLGGSSGAILAKNIQYF	TGTGCCAGCAGCTTAGGCGGTTCTAGCGGGGCGATACTAGCCAAAAACATTCAGTACTTC
few	.	TRBV7-9	TRBJ2-1	CASSRDLNSYEQFF	TGTGCCAGCAGCCGGGACCTCAATTCCTATGAGCAGTTCTTC
few	.	TRBV7-2	TRBJ1-2	CASSKQGTYGYTF	TGTGCCAGCAGCAAACAGGGTACCTATGGCTACACCTTC
.	TRBD1	TRBV5-1	TRBJ1-2	CASSSTGTDYGYTF	TGCGCCAGCTCCTCCACCGGGACAGACTATGGCTACACCTTC
.	.	TRBV20-1	TRBJ1-5	CSARYRDGQPQHF	TGCAGTGCTAGATACAGGGACGGTCAGCCCCAGCATTTT
.	TRBD1	TRBV2	TRBJ1-3	CASSETGQGHSGNTIYF	TGTGCCAGCAGTGAAACCGGACAGGGCCACTCTGGAAACACCATATATTTT
few	TRBD1	TRBV6-1	TRBJ1-2	CASRMTGGRYGYTF	TGTGCCAGCAGGATGACAGGGGGAAGATATGGCTACACCTTC
.	TRBD2	TRBV20-1	TRBJ2-2	CSARGLAGTGELFF	TGCAGTGCTAGAGGACTAGCGGGCACCGGGGAGCTGTTTTTT
.	TRBD1	TRBV5-8	TRBJ1-5	CASSYRGEYSNQPQHF	TGTGCCAGCAGCTACAGGGGAGAATATAGCAATCAGCCCCAGCATTTT
.	.	TRBV5-6	TRBJ2-7	CASSWTASYEQYF	TGTGCCAGCAGCTGGACAGCGTCCTACGAGCAGTACTTC
.	.	TRBV5-1	TRBJ2-3	CASSFGTAYTDTQYF	TGCGCCAGCAGCTTCGGGACGGCCTACACAGATACGCAGTATTTT
.	.	TRBV28	TRBJ1-4	CASTPPGVREKLFF	TGTGCCAGCACCCCACCAGGGGTACGGGAAAAACTGTTTTTT
.	.	TRBV10-3	TRBJ2-6	CAISEAAANVLTF	TGTGCCATCAGTGAGGCGGCCGCCAACGTCCTGACTTTC
.	TRBD2	TRBV28	TRBJ2-1	CASTLAGGTYNEQFF	TGTGCCAGCACCCTAGCGGGGGGGACCTACAATGAGCAGTTCTTC
medium-sized	.	TRBV20-1	TRBJ1-2	CSARDHGGGPRGYTF	TGCAGTGCTAGAGATCATGGTGGGGGGCCTAGGGGCTACACCTTC
.	.	TRBV2	TRBJ2-1	CASSEHLAANEQFF	TGTGCCAGCAGTGAACACTTAGCGGCCAATGAGCAGTTCTTC
.	TRBD1	TRBV20-1	TRBJ1-2	CSARQGLVRTF	TGCAGTGCACGACAGGGCTTGGTAAGAACCTTC
.	.	TRBV28	TRBJ1-1	CASIQRMGGITEAFF	TGTGCCAGCATCCAAAGAATGGGGGGGATTACTGAAGCTTTCTTT
few	TRBD1	TRBV6-1	TRBJ1-1	CASTRGGGWTEAFF	TGTGCCAGCACCCGAGGGGGCGGCTGGACTGAAGCTTTCTTT
few	TRBD1	TRBV6-5	TRBJ1-5	CASSLDRYSNQPQHF	TGTGCCAGCAGTTTGGACAGGTATAGCAATCAGCCCCAGCATTTT